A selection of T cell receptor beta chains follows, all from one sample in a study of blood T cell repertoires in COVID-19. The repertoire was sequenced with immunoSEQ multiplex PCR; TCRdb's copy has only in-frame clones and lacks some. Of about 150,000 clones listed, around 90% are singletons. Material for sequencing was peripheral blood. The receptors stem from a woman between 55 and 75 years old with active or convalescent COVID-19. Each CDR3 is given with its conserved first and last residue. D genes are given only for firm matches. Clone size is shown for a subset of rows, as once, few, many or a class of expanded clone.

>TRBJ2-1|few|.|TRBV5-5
TGTGCCAGCAGCTTTCCGGGACACCGAACCTACAATGAGCAGTTCTTC
CASSFPGHRTYNEQFF
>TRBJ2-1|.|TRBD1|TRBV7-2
TGTGCCAGCAGCTTAGGGGCAGGGGGTCTCAATGAGCAGTTCTTC
CASSLGAGGLNEQFF
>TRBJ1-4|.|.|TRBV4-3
TGCGCCAGCAGCCAAGAGCCGGGCTTGGAGGATGAAAAACTGTTTTTT
CASSQEPGLEDEKLFF
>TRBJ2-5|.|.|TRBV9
TGTGCCAGCAGCTATGTGGCCGAGGCGGCTAGTGAGACCCAGTACTTC
CASSYVAEAASETQYF
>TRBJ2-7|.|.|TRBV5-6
TGTGCCAGCAGAATGAAGAGCTCCTACGAGCAGTACTTC
CASRMKSSYEQYF
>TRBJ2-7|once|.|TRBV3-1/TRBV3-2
TGTGCCAGCAGCCAAGACCTGAGGAACCGGGACACCTTTCCCTACGAGCAGTACTTC
CASSQDLRNRDTFPYEQYF
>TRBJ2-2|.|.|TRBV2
TGTGCCAGCAGGGGAGCCTTGAACACCGGGGAGCTGTTTTTT
CASRGALNTGELFF
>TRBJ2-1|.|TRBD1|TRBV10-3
TGTGCCATCAGACCGACAGGGGATGGGGAGCAGTTCTTC
CAIRPTGDGEQFF
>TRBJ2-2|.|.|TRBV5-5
TGTGCCAGCACCCGCCAGGGGCCGAACACCGGGGAGCTGTTTTTT
CASTRQGPNTGELFF
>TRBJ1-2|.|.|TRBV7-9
TGTGCCAGCAGCCCCTACTCCCGCTATGGCTACACCTTC
CASSPYSRYGYTF
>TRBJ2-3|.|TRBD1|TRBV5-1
TGCGCCAGCAACATCCGGGACAGGGTCACAGATACGCAGTATTTT
CASNIRDRVTDTQYF
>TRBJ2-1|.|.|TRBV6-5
TGTGCCAGTAAACGCGGCGGCTACAATGAGCAGTTCTTC
CASKRGGYNEQFF
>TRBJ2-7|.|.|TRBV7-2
TGTGCCAGCAGCTTAGATGCGACAGACAGTAGGGAGCAGTACTTC
CASSLDATDSREQYF
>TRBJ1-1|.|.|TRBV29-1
TGCAGCGCCACAGGGAACACTGAAGCTTTCTTT
CSATGNTEAFF
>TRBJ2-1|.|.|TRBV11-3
TGTGCCAGCAGCTTAGAGGAGGCCAATGAGCAGTTCTTC
CASSLEEANEQFF
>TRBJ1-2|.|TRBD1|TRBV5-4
TGTGCCAGCAGCTTGGGACCCAGGGGGCTAGATGGCTACACCTTC
CASSLGPRGLDGYTF
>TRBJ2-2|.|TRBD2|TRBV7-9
TGTGCCAGCAGCGTGACTAGCCGGGAGCTGTTTTTT
CASSVTSRELFF
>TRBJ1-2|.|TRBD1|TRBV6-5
TGTGCCAGCAGTTACTCCGGACAGGGCGACTATGGCTACACCTTC
CASSYSGQGDYGYTF
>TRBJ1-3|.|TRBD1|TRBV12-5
TGTGCTAGTGGTCCGGGACAGGGGGACCTACGACGGGGAAACACCATATATTTT
CASGPGQGDLRRGNTIYF
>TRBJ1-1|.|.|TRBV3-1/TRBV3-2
TGTGCCAGCAGTATGGACAGTTCGGGCACTGAAGCTTTCTTT
CASSMDSSGTEAFF
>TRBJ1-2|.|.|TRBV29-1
TGCAGCGGGGAGGAGGTCGTTGATGGCTACACCTTC
CSGEEVVDGYTF
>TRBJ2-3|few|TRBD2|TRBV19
TGTGCCAGTAGTACGGCTAGCGGGGGCCCACGGGGAGATACGCAGTATTTT
CASSTASGGPRGDTQYF
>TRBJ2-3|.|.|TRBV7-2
TGTGCCAGCAGCTTAGCGGGGGGAGATACGCAGTATTTT
CASSLAGGDTQYF
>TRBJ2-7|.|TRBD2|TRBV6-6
TGTGCCAGCCGACGGACTAGCGGGGCCTACGAGCAGTACTTC
CASRRTSGAYEQYF
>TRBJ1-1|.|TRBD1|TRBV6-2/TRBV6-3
TGTGCCAGCAGTTACCCACAGGGGGTGAACACTGAAGCTTTCTTT
CASSYPQGVNTEAFF
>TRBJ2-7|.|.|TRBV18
TGTGCCAGCTCACAACAGGCCTACGAGCAGTACTTC
CASSQQAYEQYF
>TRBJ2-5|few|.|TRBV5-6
TGTGCCAGCAGCTTCCAACTTCAAGAGACCCAGTACTTC
CASSFQLQETQYF
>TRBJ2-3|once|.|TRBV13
TGTGCCAGCAGCCTCCAGACTGCAGATACGCAGTATTTT
CASSLQTADTQYF
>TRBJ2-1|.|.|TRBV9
TGTGCCAGCAGCGAAACTAGTAATGAGCAGTTCTTC
CASSETSNEQFF
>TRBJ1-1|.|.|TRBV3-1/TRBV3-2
TGTGCCAGCAGCCAAGATTCGCGTGAAGCTTTCTTT
CASSQDSREAFF
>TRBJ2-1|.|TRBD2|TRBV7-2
TGTGCCAGCAGCTTACTAGCGGGGGGGCTAGATGAGCAGTTCTTC
CASSLLAGGLDEQFF
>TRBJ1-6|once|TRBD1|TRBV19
TGTGCCAGTAGTATATCCGGGACAGGGAACTCACCCCTCCACTTT
CASSISGTGNSPLHF
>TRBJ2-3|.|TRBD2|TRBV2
TGTGCCAGCGCGGGGGTTGTGAGCACAGATACGCAGTATTTT
CASAGVVSTDTQYF
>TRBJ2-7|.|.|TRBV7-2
TGTGCCAGCAGCTTAGTGGAGGAAACCTACGAGCAGTACTTC
CASSLVEETYEQYF
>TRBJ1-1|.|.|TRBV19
TGTGCCAGTAGTATTCCGGGAACTGAAGCTTTCTTT
CASSIPGTEAFF
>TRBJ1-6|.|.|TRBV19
TGTGCCAGTAGTATTAGGACAATCTCCGATTCACCCCTCCACTTT
CASSIRTISDSPLHF
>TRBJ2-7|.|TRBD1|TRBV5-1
TGCGCCAGCAGCTTGGGACAGGGGGGAGCCTACGAGCAGTACTTC
CASSLGQGGAYEQYF
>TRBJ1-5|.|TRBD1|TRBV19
TGTGCCAGTAGTAGGGACAGGGGGGGCAATCAGCCCCAGCATTTT
CASSRDRGGNQPQHF
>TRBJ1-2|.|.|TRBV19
TGTGCCAGTAGTATAGATTACAGGATTCCTAACTATGGCTACACCTTC
CASSIDYRIPNYGYTF
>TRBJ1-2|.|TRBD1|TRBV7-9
TGTGCCAGCAGCTTAGGGACCCCGACAGGGTTGAATGGCTACACCTTC
CASSLGTPTGLNGYTF
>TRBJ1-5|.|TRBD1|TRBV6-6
TGTGCCAGCAGCTCTGGACAGGGTGCTAATCAGCCCCAGCATTTT
CASSSGQGANQPQHF
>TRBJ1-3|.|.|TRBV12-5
TGTGCTAGTGGTTTGGTAGTAGGGGGCTCTGGAAACACCATATATTTT
CASGLVVGGSGNTIYF
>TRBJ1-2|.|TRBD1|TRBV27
TGTGCCAGCAGCCCTACTTGGACAGGGGCGTATGGCTACACCTTC
CASSPTWTGAYGYTF
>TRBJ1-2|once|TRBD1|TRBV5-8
TGTGCCAGCAGCGACAACAGGGGCGGCTATGGCTACACCTTC
CASSDNRGGYGYTF